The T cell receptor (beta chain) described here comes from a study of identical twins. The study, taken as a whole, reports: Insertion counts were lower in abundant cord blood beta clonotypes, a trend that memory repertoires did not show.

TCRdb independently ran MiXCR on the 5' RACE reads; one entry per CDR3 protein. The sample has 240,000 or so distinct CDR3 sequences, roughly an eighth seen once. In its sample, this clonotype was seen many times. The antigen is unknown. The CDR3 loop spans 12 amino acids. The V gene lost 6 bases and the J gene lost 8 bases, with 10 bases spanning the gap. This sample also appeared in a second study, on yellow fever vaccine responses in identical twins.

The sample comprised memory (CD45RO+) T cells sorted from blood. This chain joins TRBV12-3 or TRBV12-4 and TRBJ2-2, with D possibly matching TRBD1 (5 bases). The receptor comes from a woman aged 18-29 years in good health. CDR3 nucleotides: TGTGCCAGCAGGGCCCCAGGGGGGGAGCTGTTTTTT. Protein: CASRAPGGELFF.